The 14 T cell receptor beta chains in this list originate from one sample, sequenced in a study of cytomegalovirus exposure and HLA in healthy donors. The study ran its PCR with 60 Vbeta and 13 Jbeta primers. TCRdb's copy holds only in-frame clones and misses some; the assay was immunoSEQ multiplex PCR. The sample yields about 120,000 clones, of which the top ten take up approximately 3.8%. Sequencing was carried out using PBMCs. All receptors come from a young man in good health and CMV-seronegative.

This chain uses TRBV25-1 with TRBJ2-2, with D possibly matching TRBD1 (6 bases). V gave up 5 bases and J gave up 5 bases, with 9 bases separating them. The CDR3 has 13 residues. Per germline, CDR1 MGHDK and CDR2 SYGVNS. CDR3 in DNA: TGTGCCAGCAGTTTAACAGGGACCGGGGAGCTGTTTTTT. Its protein product is CASSLTGTGELFF.

V usage is TRBV5-1 and J usage is TRBJ2-5; unclear D gene. The germline V and J ends were trimmed by 4 bases and 4 bases, with 14 bases remaining between them. The germline CDR1 and CDR2 sequences are SGHRS and YFSETQ. CDR3 length: 14 residues. As DNA, the CDR3 is TGCGCCAGCAGCCACCCAGGCCGCCGAGAGACCCAGTACTTC. It codes for CASSHPGRRETQYF.

The V gene is TRBV5-1, the J gene TRBJ2-2; D call uncertain. The V gene lost 4 bases and the J gene lost 1 base, with 17 bases spanning the gap. Germline assignment: CDR1 SGHRS and CDR2 YFSETQ. The length of the CDR3 is 17 residues. The CDR3 loop is CASSKTPGEKNTGELFF. CDR3 DNA: TGCGCCAGCAGCAAAACCCCCGGAGAAAAGAACACCGGGGAGCTGTTTTTT.

The chain carries TRBV27 and TRBJ1-1; unclear D gene. Germline CDR1 reads MNHEY; CDR2 reads SMNVEV (reference sequence). Deletions cut 9 bases from V and 1 base from J, with 12 bases between. The CDR3 totals 13 residues. The CDR3 DNA reads TGTGCCAGTAACAGTTTATCGAACACTGAAGCTTTCTTT. Its translation: CASNSLSNTEAFF.

The rearrangement uses TRBV6-6 and TRBJ1-5, with a possible D match to TRBD1 (5 bases). V was clipped by 2 bases and J by 4 bases, with 12 bases between them. The CDR3 sequence is 15 residues long. Germline CDR1 and CDR2: MNHNY and SVGAGI (reference sequence). The DNA of the CDR3 is TGTGCCAGCAGTTACGGCAGACAGAATAATCAGCCCCAGCATTTT. This encodes CASSYGRQNNQPQHF.

The chain couples TRBV28 to TRBJ2-7; D is possibly TRBD1 (5 bases). Trimming removed 4 bases at V and 5 bases at J, with 15 bases between. This CDR3 is built from 14 residues. Per the germline V gene, CDR1 is MDHEN and CDR2 is SYDVKM. CDR3 DNA sequence: TGTGCCAGCAGTTCAGGGTCCCCTTGGGACGAGCAGTACTTC. Translation: CASSSGSPWDEQYF. Combining the CDR3 with reference TRBV28 and TRBJ2-7 gives the whole variable domain DVKVTQSSRYLVKRTGEKVFLECVQDMDHENMFWYRQDPGLGLRLIYFSYDVKMKEKGDIPEGYSVSREKKERFSLILESASTNQTSMYLCASSSGSPWDEQYFGPGTRLTVT.

The V and J genes are TRBV7-3 and TRBJ2-7; 12 bases are shared with TRBD1. The germline gives CDR1 SGHTA, CDR2 FQGTGA. J lost 5 bases, V lost 0 bases, and 2 bases had no gene match. This CDR3 region has 15 residues. The CDR3 nucleotides read TGTGCCAGCAGCTTAACCGGGACAGGGGGCGACGAGCAGTACTTC. Amino acid sequence: CASSLTGTGGDEQYF.

This chain joins TRBV7-9 and TRBJ1-2; D is perhaps TRBD1 (6 bases). CDR1 SEHNR and CDR2 FQNEAQ come from the germline V gene (reference sequence). V dropped 3 bases and J dropped 11 bases, with 16 bases sitting between them. The CDR3 spans 13 residues. CDR3 in amino acids: CASSLLTGSFYTF. CDR3 DNA sequence: TGTGCCAGCAGCTTGTTAACAGGGAGTTTTTACACCTTC.

The chain links TRBV5-6 to TRBJ2-5, with a possible D match to TRBD1 (5 bases). The CDR3 length is 18 residues. Deletions cut 4 bases from V and 0 bases from J, with 22 bases between. Germline CDR1 SGHDT, CDR2 YYEEEE. CDR3 bases: TGTGCCAGCAGCCTAAAGGCAGGGCTTCCAATCTACCAAGAGACCCAGTACTTC. This encodes CASSLKAGLPIYQETQYF.

The V and J genes are TRBV7-9 and TRBJ2-1; the match to TRBD1 covers 11 bases. Trimming at V came to 4 bases and at J to 2 bases, leaving 7 bases not matched to a gene. The CDR3 is made up of 17 amino acids. The germline CDR1 and CDR2 sequences are SEHNR and FQNEAQ (reference sequence). The CDR3 reads CASSSSGQGAPYNEQFF. The CDR3 DNA sequence: TGTGCCAGCAGCTCGAGTGGACAGGGGGCCCCCTACAATGAGCAGTTCTTC.

J is TRBJ1-1 and V is TRBV2; D is unresolved. Germline CDR1 and CDR2: SNHLY and FYNNEI. The CDR3 sequence is 14 residues long. V shed 2 bases and J shed 4 bases, with 11 bases lying between them. The CDR3, as DNA: TGTGCCAGCAGTGAAAGGGAGGGAGGCACTGAAGCTTTCTTT. As protein: CASSEREGGTEAFF.

This sequence joins TRBV7-2 and TRBJ1-2; tentatively, D is TRBD1 (5 bases). Per germline, CDR1 SGHTA and CDR2 FQGNSA. V lost 2 bases and J lost 5, with 9 bases in between. CDR3 length: 13 residues. The DNA for the CDR3 is TGTGCCAGCAGCTTACAGGGATGGTATGGCTACACCTTC. This encodes CASSLQGWYGYTF.

The chain joins TRBV5-1 to TRBJ1-2; TRBD1 might be the D (6 bases). Germline loops: CDR1 SGHRS, CDR2 YFSETQ. V was shortened by 4 bases and J by 2 bases, with 15 bases between the two germline ends. The CDR3 is made up of 15 amino acids. The CDR3 spells CASSPPGVGNYGYTF. CDR3 bases: TGCGCCAGCAGCCCCCCAGGGGTTGGGAACTATGGCTACACCTTC. Together with reference TRBV5-1 and TRBJ1-2, the CDR3 gives the full variable domain: KAGVTQTPRYLIKTRGQQVTLSCSPISGHRSVSWYQQTPGQGLQFLFEYFSETQRNKGNFPGRFSGRQFSNSRSEMNVSTLELGDSALYLCASSPPGVGNYGYTFGSGTRLTVV.

This sequence joins TRBV5-4 and TRBJ2-1, with D maybe TRBD2 (5 bases). V shed 5 bases and J shed 0 bases, with 12 bases lying between them. Germline lookup yields CDR1 SGHNT and CDR2 YYREEE (reference sequence). CDR3 length: 15 amino acids. CDR3 nucleotide sequence: TGTGCCAGCAGACGCGGGTGGAGCTCCTACAATGAGCAGTTCTTC. Amino acid sequence: CASRRGWSSYNEQFF.